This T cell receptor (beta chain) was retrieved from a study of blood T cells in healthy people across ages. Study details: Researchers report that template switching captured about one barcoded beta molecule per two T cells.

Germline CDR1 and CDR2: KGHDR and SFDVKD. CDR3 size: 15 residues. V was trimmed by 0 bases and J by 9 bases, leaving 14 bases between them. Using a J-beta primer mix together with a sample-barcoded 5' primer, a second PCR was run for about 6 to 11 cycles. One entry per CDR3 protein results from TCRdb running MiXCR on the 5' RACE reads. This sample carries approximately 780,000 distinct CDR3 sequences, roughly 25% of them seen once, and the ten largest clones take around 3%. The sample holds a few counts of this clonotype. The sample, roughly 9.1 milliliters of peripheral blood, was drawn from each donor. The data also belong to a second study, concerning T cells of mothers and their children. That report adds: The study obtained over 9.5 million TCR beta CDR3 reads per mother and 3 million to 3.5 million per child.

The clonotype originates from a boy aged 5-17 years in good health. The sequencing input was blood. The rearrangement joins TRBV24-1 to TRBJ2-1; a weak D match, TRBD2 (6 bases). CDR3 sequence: CATSDLRGRGSEQFF. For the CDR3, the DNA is TGTGCCACCAGTGATTTGCGTGGACGGGGGAGTGAGCAGTTCTTC.